What follows is one TCR beta chain and its context. Antigen unknown. J was trimmed by 5 bases and V by 1 base; bases with no gene match: 7. The CDR3 spans 16 residues. CDR1 and CDR2 from the germline V gene are SGDLS and YYNGEE. The data belong to a study of T cells in Graves' hyperthyroidism and ophthalmopathy. Whole-study results and caveats: Most thyroid clonotypes expanded above 0.001 were also detected in blood. Model predictions of ophthalmopathy came a median around 6.5 months before onset.

Uncontrolled infection, other autoimmune disease, pregnancy and lactation each barred patients from inclusion. Out of around 10 ml of fresh peripheral blood came the PBMCs. Amplified regions were TCR beta CDR3 sequences from RNA transcripts. Primed by the HTBI set, a first-round RT-PCR was run on the TCR CDR3. TCRdb reprocessed the multiplex PCR reads via MiXCR and lists one record per CDR3 protein. The sample contains around 600,000 distinct CDR3 sequences, about 15% of which appear only once. The sequence came from a woman aged 45-59 years with Graves' ophthalmopathy. The material sequenced was blood. The rearrangement uses TRBV9 and TRBJ2-3; 10 nucleotides line up with TRBD1. CDR3 in amino acids: CASSVRRQGAGDTQYF. For the CDR3, the DNA is TGTGCCAGCAGCGTACGGCGACAGGGGGCAGGAGATACGCAGTATTTT.